This T cell receptor beta chain was captured in a study of T cells in Graves' hyperthyroidism and ophthalmopathy. There are 12 residues in the CDR3. Germline V lookup: CDR1 SQVTM, CDR2 ANQGSEA. V lost 3 bases and J lost 2, with 7 bases in between. Amplified TCR beta CDR3 regions came from RNA transcripts. The TCR CDR3 was amplified in a first-round RT-PCR using the HTBI primer set. A single record per CDR3 protein comes from TCRdb applying MiXCR to the multiplex PCR reads. The table lists hundreds of thousands of distinct CDR3 sequences, roughly a sixth of them singletons. Many counts were recorded for this clonotype.

This receptor was identified in a woman under 30 with Graves' ophthalmopathy. The chain uses TRBV29-1 and TRBJ1-1; D is uncertain. Sequenced material: blood. The CDR3 bases are TGCAGCGTTGATCGCCAAAACACTGAAGCTTTCTTT. The encoded protein is CSVDRQNTEAFF.